These 30 T cell receptor beta chains originate from one sample sequenced in a study of control samples from healthy donors and cancer patients. Using immunoSEQ multiplex PCR, the repertoire was profiled, and TCRdb retains in-frame clones only, with some absent. The sample consists of 100,000 to 150,000 clones, 80% to 90% of them appearing once. The specimen was blood. The origin of the receptors is a man aged 45-65 years in good health.

V is TRBV6-6 and J is TRBJ2-7, with no clear D. Germline V gives CDR1 MNHNY, CDR2 SVGAGI (reference sequence). V was pared by 2 bases and J by 2 bases, with 13 bases between. CDR3 length: 15 amino acids. CDR3 protein: CASSYGRQAAYEQYF. The CDR3 DNA reads as TGTGCCAGCAGTTACGGTCGCCAGGCGGCCTACGAGCAGTACTTC.

The rearrangement joins TRBV6-5 to TRBJ2-1; 12 nucleotides agree with TRBD1. CDR3 length: 15 amino acids. The germline V gene encodes CDR1 MNHEY and CDR2 SVGAGI. V lost 8 bases and J lost 4; bases outside the gene matches: 6. CDR3 in DNA: TGTGCCAGCGGGGGACAGGGGGCGGGATACAATGAGCAGTTCTTC. Translating gives CASGGQGAGYNEQFF.

The chain recombines TRBV24-1 with TRBJ2-4, with D possibly matching TRBD1 (6 bases). The CDR3 has 16 amino acids. CDR1 and CDR2 from the germline V gene are KGHDR and SFDVKD. Deletions cut 4 bases from V and 1 base from J, with 13 bases between. The CDR3 loop reads CATSDPTGLAKNIQYF. CDR3 sequence (DNA): TGTGCCACCAGTGACCCCACAGGGCTCGCCAAAAACATTCAGTACTTC.

The V call is TRBV5-8, the J call TRBJ1-4; D possibly corresponds to TRBD1 (5 bases). CDR3 size: 16 residues. Trimming removed 4 bases from V and 8 bases from J, with 21 bases in between. CDR1 is SGHTS, CDR2 YDEGEE, per germline. This CDR3 reads CASSHGGRGAEEKLFF. CDR3 DNA: TGTGCCAGCAGCCACGGGGGTAGGGGAGCGGAGGAAAAACTGTTTTTT. The variable domain in full, completed from reference TRBV5-8 and TRBJ1-4, reads EAGVTQSPTHLIKTRGQQATLRCSPISGHTSVYWYQQALGLGLQFLLWYDEGEERNRGNFPPRFSGRQFPNYSSELNVNALELEDSALYLCASSHGGRGAEEKLFFGSGTQLSVL.

The chain is built from TRBV19 and TRBJ1-2; 7 bases are a match to TRBD1. This CDR3 has 14 residues. Germline V gene lookup returns CDR1 LNHDA and CDR2 SQIVND (reference sequence). Trimming removed 3 bases from V and 8 bases from J; junction bases left unmatched: 9. The CDR3 sequence: CASSIGTALGGYTF. CDR3 in DNA: TGTGCCAGTAGTATCGGGACAGCACTGGGGGGCTACACCTTC.

The chain has TRBV5-6 and TRBJ1-1; no reliable D call. The V end lost 2 bases, the J end lost 1 base, and 6 bases lay between the germline ends. The CDR3 length is 13 residues. Per germline, CDR1 SGHDT and CDR2 YYEEEE. CDR3 amino acids: CASSLNRNTEAFF. CDR3 nucleotides: TGTGCCAGCAGCTTAAACAGGAACACTGAAGCTTTCTTT.

The chain recombines TRBV10-2 with TRBJ2-3, with 11 bases matching TRBD2. CDR1 and CDR2 from the germline V gene are WSHSY and SAAADI. The CDR3 runs to 16 residues. The V segment lost 7 bases and the J segment 0 bases; nucleotides outside the gene matches: 6. The CDR3 spells CASNLAGGSSTDTQYF. DNA of the CDR3: TGCGCCAGCAACCTAGCGGGGGGATCGAGCACAGATACGCAGTATTTT.

J is TRBJ2-4 and V is TRBV19; TRBD1 or TRBD2 may be the D gene (5 bases each). The germline V and J ends were trimmed by 1 base and 0 bases, with 13 bases remaining between them. The CDR3 extends over 17 amino acids. CDR1 and CDR2 from the germline V gene are LNHDA and SQIVND (reference sequence). The chain's CDR3 is CASSIGTRDLAKNIQYF. The DNA for the CDR3 is TGTGCCAGTAGTATAGGGACAAGGGACCTAGCCAAAAACATTCAGTACTTC.

This clone was seen a few times. The chain combines TRBV27 with TRBJ1-1; possible D gene TRBD1, 6 bases. The CDR3 extends over 13 amino acids. V lost 8 bases and J lost 3, with 13 bases in between. Germline V lookup: CDR1 MNHEY, CDR2 SMNVEV (reference sequence). CDR3 coding DNA: TGTGCCAGCGGTTACAGGGAGGACACTGAAGCTTTCTTT. Its translation: CASGYREDTEAFF.

The rearrangement links TRBV2 to TRBJ1-5, with 8 bases matching TRBD1. CDR3 length: 15 residues. CDR1 and CDR2 (germline): SNHLY, FYNNEI. The V gene end was trimmed by 6 bases and the J gene end by 4 bases; junction bases not matched to a gene: 8. The CDR3 region has the DNA TGTGCCAGCAGCTCTGACAGGGGTCAAAATCAGCCCCAGCATTTT. Amino acids: CASSSDRGQNQPQHF.

The table lists this clone with a count of one. The chain recombines TRBV11-2 with TRBJ1-2; possibly TRBD1 for D (6 bases). Germline values: CDR1 SGHAT, CDR2 FQNNGV. V was trimmed by 7 bases and J by 3 bases, leaving 15 bases between them. The CDR3 runs 14 residues. CDR3 sequence reads: CASTLDWTDYGYTF. The CDR3 nucleotides are TGTGCCAGCACCCTAGATTGGACAGACTATGGCTACACCTTC.

The V and J genes are TRBV12-5 and TRBJ2-4; D gene uncertain. The ends were cut back, 1 base at V and 1 base at J, with 8 bases in the middle. The CDR3 extends over 15 amino acids. Looked up from germline, CDR1 is LGHNT and CDR2 is FRNRAP. The chain's CDR3 is CASGLGTSAKNIQYF. The DNA for the CDR3 is TGTGCTAGTGGTTTGGGTACTTCGGCCAAAAACATTCAGTACTTC. The full variable domain, rest sourced from reference TRBV12-5 and TRBJ2-4, is DARVTQTPRHKVTEMGQEVTMRCQPILGHNTVFWYRQTMMQGLELLAYFRNRAPLDDSGMPKDRFSAEMPDATLATLKIQPSEPRDSAVYFCASGLGTSAKNIQYFGAGTRLSVL.

The J gene is TRBJ2-6, the V gene TRBV2; D is undetermined. Germline loops: CDR1 SNHLY, CDR2 FYNNEI. The V end lost 7 bases, the J end lost 1 base, and 8 bases lay between the germline ends. This CDR3 has 14 residues. The CDR3 loop reads CASILESGANVLTF. In DNA, the CDR3 is TGTGCCAGCATTCTGGAGTCTGGGGCCAACGTCCTGACTTTC.

The genes are TRBV5-6 and TRBJ1-1; 7 nucleotides line up with TRBD1. V dropped 4 bases and J dropped 5; count of bases not matched to a gene: 8. The germline gives CDR1 SGHDT, CDR2 YYEEEE. This CDR3 is built from 14 residues. The CDR3 reads CASSGIRGSTEAFF. The CDR3 region has the DNA TGTGCCAGCAGCGGAATCAGGGGGAGTACTGAAGCTTTCTTT.

This clone has a single count. The J gene is TRBJ2-6, the V gene TRBV27; 7 bases are shared with TRBD2. J lost 3 bases, V lost 4 bases, and 3 bases had no gene match. The CDR3 is 15 residues long. Germline CDR1 MNHEY, CDR2 SMNVEV (reference sequence). CDR3 DNA sequence: TGTGCCAGCAGTTGGGCGGGGGTTGGGGCCAACGTCCTGACTTTC. This translates into CASSWAGVGANVLTF.

The J gene is TRBJ2-1, the V gene TRBV5-1, with TRBD1 as a possible D gene (6 bases). Trimming took 4 bases from V and 8 from J, leaving 13 bases between them. The CDR3 runs to 13 residues. Looked up from germline, CDR1 is SGHRS and CDR2 is YFSETQ. As DNA, the CDR3 is TGCGCCAGCAGCCTTGACAGGTCCTATGAGCAGTTCTTC. As protein: CASSLDRSYEQFF. The whole variable domain, remainder taken from reference TRBV5-1 and TRBJ2-1, is KAGVTQTPRYLIKTRGQQVTLSCSPISGHRSVSWYQQTPGQGLQFLFEYFSETQRNKGNFPGRFSGRQFSNSRSEMNVSTLELGDSALYLCASSLDRSYEQFFGPGTRLTVL.

This rearrangement joins TRBV27 to TRBJ2-2, with 7 bases that match TRBD1. In germline, CDR1 is MNHEY, CDR2 SMNVEV (reference sequence). The CDR3 contains 14 residues. After removal of 6 bases from V and 6 bases from J, the junction contained 7 bases not matched to a gene. The CDR3 DNA is TGTGCCAGCAGGGAGACAGGGTTTCCCGGGGAGCTGTTTTTT. Residues: CASRETGFPGELFF.

This chain connects TRBV7-6 to TRBJ2-5, with D tentatively TRBD2 (7 bases). This CDR3 region has 16 residues. With 2 bases removed from V and 5 bases from J, the gap between germline ends came to 18 bases. CDR1 is SGHVS, CDR2 FNYEAQ, per germline. Here the CDR3 reads CASSLTSAGAGETQYF. The DNA for the CDR3 is TGTGCCAGCAGCTTAACCAGCGCGGGGGCAGGGGAGACCCAGTACTTC.

By frequency in the sample, this clone is medium-sized. This chain uses TRBV6-1 with TRBJ2-7; 10 bases are shared with TRBD1. V was pared by 2 bases and J by 0 bases, with 7 bases of the junction left unmatched. The germline gives CDR1 MNHNS, CDR2 SASEGT. The CDR3 runs 17 residues. The CDR3 nucleotides read TGTGCCAGCAGTGAACAATGGACAGGGGGTAGCTCCTACGAGCAGTACTTC. Amino acids: CASSEQWTGGSSYEQYF.

The CDR3 spells CASSLSGVNEQFF. As DNA, the CDR3 is TGTGCCAGCAGCTTAAGCGGGGTAAATGAGCAGTTCTTC. The chain joins TRBV7-2 to TRBJ2-1, with 7 bases matching TRBD2. CDR1 and CDR2 (germline): SGHTA, FQGNSA. V gave up 2 bases and J gave up 7 bases; unmatched junction bases: 2. This CDR3 is built from 13 residues.

This clone is a singleton in its sample. The J gene is TRBJ2-5, the V gene TRBV5-1, with unresolved D. The CDR3 runs to 14 residues. CDR1 SGHRS and CDR2 YFSETQ come from the germline V gene. Trimming stripped 0 bases from V and 3 bases from J, with 9 bases between. The CDR3 spells CASSLDRSKETQYF. DNA for the CDR3: TGCGCCAGCAGCTTGGATCGGAGTAAAGAGACCCAGTACTTC.

The gene calls are TRBV19 and TRBJ1-3, with 7 positions matching TRBD1. V lost 6 bases to trimming and J lost 0 bases; unmatched junction nucleotides: 5. Germline V gene lookup returns CDR1 LNHDA and CDR2 SQIVND (reference sequence). CDR3 size: 15 residues. The CDR3 loop reads CASSRQGASGNTIYF. The CDR3 DNA reads as TGTGCCAGTAGCCGACAGGGAGCCTCTGGAAACACCATATATTTT.

The gene calls are TRBV2 and TRBJ1-3; a weak D match, TRBD1 (5 bases). Germline loops: CDR1 SNHLY, CDR2 FYNNEI. Trimming left V 4 bases short and J 3 bases short, with 7 bases between. There are 13 residues in the CDR3. CDR3 bases: TGTGCCAGCAGTGGTCAGGGTGGAAACACCATATATTTT. Protein: CASSGQGGNTIYF.

This clone appeared a few times. This sequence joins TRBV19 and TRBJ1-5, with D uncertain. The CDR3 totals 14 residues. The germline V gene has CDR1 LNHDA and CDR2 SQIVND (reference sequence). With 7 bases removed from V and 4 bases from J, the gap between germline ends came to 14 bases. The CDR3 reads CASTEATNNQPQHF. The CDR3 DNA is TGTGCCAGTACGGAGGCGACGAATAATCAGCCCCAGCATTTT.

This clone was picked up a small number of times. The rearrangement uses TRBV5-3 and TRBJ1-1; D is possibly TRBD1 (5 bases). TRBV5-3 is sorted into the ORF group, with uncertain function. The CDR3 covers 15 residues. Trimming shortened V by 9 bases and J by 1 base, and 19 bases separated the two germline ends. The chain's CDR3 is CAIPGGGRENTEAFF. Written as DNA, the CDR3 is TGTGCCATCCCTGGGGGAGGGCGCGAGAACACTGAAGCTTTCTTT.

The V gene is TRBV7-2, the J gene TRBJ2-7, with D tentatively TRBD1 or TRBD2 (5 bases each). The CDR3 is 14 residues long. The germline V gene has CDR1 SGHTA and CDR2 FQGNSA. Deletions cut 3 bases from V and 1 base from J, with 10 bases between. For the CDR3, the DNA is TGTGCCAGCAGCTTCGACGGGGCTTCCTACGAGCAGTACTTC. As protein: CASSFDGASYEQYF.

The chain recombines TRBV6-5 with TRBJ2-2; perhaps TRBD1 as D (6 bases). This CDR3 has 14 amino acids. Germline assignment: CDR1 MNHEY and CDR2 SVGAGI. V lost 5 bases to trimming and J lost 3 bases, with 10 bases between them. CDR3 nucleotide sequence: TGTGCCAGCAGTAACGACAGGTACACCGGGGAGCTGTTTTTT. It specifies CASSNDRYTGELFF.

This chain joins TRBV10-3 and TRBJ1-1, with 7 positions matching TRBD1. V was clipped by 6 bases and J by 1 base; unmatched bases: 5. Germline CDR1 ENHRY, CDR2 SYGVKD. This CDR3 is built from 14 residues. The CDR3 bases are TGTGCCATCAGACAACAGGGGAAGAACACTGAAGCTTTCTTT. Its translation: CAIRQQGKNTEAFF.

This sequence joins TRBV28 and TRBJ1-4, with unresolved D. This CDR3 is 14 amino acids long. Germline-derived CDR1 and CDR2 are MDHEN and SYDVKM. Trimming cost V 7 bases and J 6 bases, with 15 bases left between them. The CDR3 here is CASTSWGRDEKLFF. CDR3 nucleotide sequence: TGTGCCAGCACCTCTTGGGGAAGGGATGAAAAACTGTTTTTT. Drawing the rest from reference TRBV28 and TRBJ1-4, the complete variable domain is DVKVTQSSRYLVKRTGEKVFLECVQDMDHENMFWYRQDPGLGLRLIYFSYDVKMKEKGDIPEGYSVSREKKERFSLILESASTNQTSMYLCASTSWGRDEKLFFGSGTQLSVL.

CDR3 sequence: CATSGLAGVAYNEQFF. In nucleotides, the CDR3 is TGTGCCACCAGTGGTCTAGCGGGGGTGGCCTACAATGAGCAGTTCTTC. The chain couples TRBV24-1 to TRBJ2-1, with TRBD2 matching over 10 bases. Looked up from germline, CDR1 is KGHDR and CDR2 is SFDVKD. V dropped 5 bases and J dropped 2; count of bases not matched to a gene: 5. The CDR3 has 16 residues.